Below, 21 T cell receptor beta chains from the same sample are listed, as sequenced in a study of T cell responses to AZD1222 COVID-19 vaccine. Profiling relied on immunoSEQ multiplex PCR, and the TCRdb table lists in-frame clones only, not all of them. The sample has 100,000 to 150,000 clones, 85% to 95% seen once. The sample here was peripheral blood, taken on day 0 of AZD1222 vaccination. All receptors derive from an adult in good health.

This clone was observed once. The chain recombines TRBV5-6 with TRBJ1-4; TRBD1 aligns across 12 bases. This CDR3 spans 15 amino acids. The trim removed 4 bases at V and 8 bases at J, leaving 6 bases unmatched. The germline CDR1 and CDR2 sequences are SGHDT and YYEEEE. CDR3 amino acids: CASSLPGTGGEKLFF. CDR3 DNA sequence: TGTGCCAGCAGCCTACCCGGGACAGGGGGCGAAAAACTGTTTTTT.

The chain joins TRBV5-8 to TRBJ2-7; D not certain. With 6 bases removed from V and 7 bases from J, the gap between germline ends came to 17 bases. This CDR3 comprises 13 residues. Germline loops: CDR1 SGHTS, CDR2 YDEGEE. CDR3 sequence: CASNTPWGREQYF. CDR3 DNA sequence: TGTGCCAGCAACACCCCCTGGGGTCGGGAGCAGTACTTC.

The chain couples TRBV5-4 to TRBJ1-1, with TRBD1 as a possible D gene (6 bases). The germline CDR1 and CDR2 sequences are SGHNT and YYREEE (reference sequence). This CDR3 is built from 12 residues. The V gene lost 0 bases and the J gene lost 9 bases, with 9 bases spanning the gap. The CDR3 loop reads CASSLDRVQAFF. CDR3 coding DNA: TGTGCCAGCAGCTTGGACAGGGTGCAAGCTTTCTTT. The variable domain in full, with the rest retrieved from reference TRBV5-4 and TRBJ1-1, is ETGVTQSPTHLIKTRGQQVTLRCSSQSGHNTVSWYQQALGQGPQFIFQYYREEENGRGNFPPRFSGLQFPNYSSELNVNALELDDSALYLCASSLDRVQAFFGQGTRLTVV.

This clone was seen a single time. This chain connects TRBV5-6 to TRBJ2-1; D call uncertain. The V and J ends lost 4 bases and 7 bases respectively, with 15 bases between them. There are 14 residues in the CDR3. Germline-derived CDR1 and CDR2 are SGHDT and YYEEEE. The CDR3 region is CASSPRVESNEQFF. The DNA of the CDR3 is TGTGCCAGCAGCCCCCGCGTGGAGAGTAATGAGCAGTTCTTC.

The CDR3 here is CASSSRGLRTEAFF. CDR3 sequence (DNA): TGTGCCAGCAGTTCCAGGGGGCTAAGGACTGAAGCTTTCTTT. The chain employs TRBV28 and TRBJ1-1, with 8 bases fitting TRBD1. The CDR3 runs 14 residues. Germline CDR1 reads MDHEN; CDR2 reads SYDVKM. V shed 4 bases and J 5 bases; nucleotides not matched to a gene: 6.

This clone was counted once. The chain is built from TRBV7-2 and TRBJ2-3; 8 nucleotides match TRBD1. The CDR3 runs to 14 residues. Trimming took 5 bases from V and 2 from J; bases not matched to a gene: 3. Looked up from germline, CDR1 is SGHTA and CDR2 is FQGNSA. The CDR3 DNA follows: TGTGCCAGCAGCATGCAGGGGGCCACAGATACGCAGTATTTT. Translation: CASSMQGATDTQYF.

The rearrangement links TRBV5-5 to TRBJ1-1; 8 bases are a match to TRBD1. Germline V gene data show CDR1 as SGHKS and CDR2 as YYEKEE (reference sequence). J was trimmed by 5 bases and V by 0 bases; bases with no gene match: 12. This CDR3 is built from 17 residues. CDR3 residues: CASSLVGQGALGTEAFF. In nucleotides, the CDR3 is TGTGCCAGCAGCTTGGTGGGGCAGGGGGCTTTGGGGACTGAAGCTTTCTTT.

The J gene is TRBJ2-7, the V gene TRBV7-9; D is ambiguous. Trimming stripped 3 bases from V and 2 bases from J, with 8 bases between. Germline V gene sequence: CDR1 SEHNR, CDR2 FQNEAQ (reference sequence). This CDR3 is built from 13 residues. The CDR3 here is CASSFPPPYEQYF. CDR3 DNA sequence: TGTGCCAGCAGCTTCCCGCCGCCCTACGAGCAGTACTTC. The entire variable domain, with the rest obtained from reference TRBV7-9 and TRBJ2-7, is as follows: DTGVSQNPRHKITKRGQNVTFRCDPISEHNRLYWYRQTLGQGPEFLTYFQNEAQLEKSRLLSDRFSAERPKGSFSTLEIQRTEQGDSAMYLCASSFPPPYEQYFGPGTRLTVT.

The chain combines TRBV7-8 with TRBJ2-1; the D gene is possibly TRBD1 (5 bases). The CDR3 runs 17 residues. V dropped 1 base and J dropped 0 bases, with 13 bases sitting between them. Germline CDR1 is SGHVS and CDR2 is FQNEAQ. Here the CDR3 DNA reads TGTGCCAGCAGCTTAGAGGTCAGGGCAAGCTCCTACAATGAGCAGTTCTTC. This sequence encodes CASSLEVRASSYNEQFF.

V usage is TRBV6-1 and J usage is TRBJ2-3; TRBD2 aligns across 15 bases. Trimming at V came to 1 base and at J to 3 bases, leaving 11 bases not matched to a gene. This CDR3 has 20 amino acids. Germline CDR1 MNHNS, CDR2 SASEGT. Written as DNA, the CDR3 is TGTGCCAGCAGTGAAGTGTACGGACTAGCGGGAGGGCCCAGGACAGATACGCAGTATTTT. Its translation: CASSEVYGLAGGPRTDTQYF.

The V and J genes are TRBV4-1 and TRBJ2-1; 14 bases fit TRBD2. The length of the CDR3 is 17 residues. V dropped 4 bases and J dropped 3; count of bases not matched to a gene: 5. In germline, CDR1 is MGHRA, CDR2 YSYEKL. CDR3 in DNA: TGCGCCAGCAGCCTAGGGACTAGCGGGAGTAACTACAATGAGCAGTTCTTC. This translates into CASSLGTSGSNYNEQFF.

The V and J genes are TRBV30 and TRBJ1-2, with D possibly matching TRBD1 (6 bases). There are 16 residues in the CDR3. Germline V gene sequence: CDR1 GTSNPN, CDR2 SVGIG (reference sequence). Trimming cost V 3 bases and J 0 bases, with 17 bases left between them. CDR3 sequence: CAWSRGGGGPNYGYTF. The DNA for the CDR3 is TGTGCCTGGAGCCGAGGGGGGGGAGGCCCTAACTATGGCTACACCTTC.

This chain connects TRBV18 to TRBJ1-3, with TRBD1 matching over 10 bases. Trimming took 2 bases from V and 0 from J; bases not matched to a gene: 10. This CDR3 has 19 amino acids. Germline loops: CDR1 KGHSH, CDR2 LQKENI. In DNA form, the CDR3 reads TGTGCCAGCTCACCAAGAATGCCGGGACAGGGGATCTCTGGAAACACCATATATTTT. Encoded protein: CASSPRMPGQGISGNTIYF.

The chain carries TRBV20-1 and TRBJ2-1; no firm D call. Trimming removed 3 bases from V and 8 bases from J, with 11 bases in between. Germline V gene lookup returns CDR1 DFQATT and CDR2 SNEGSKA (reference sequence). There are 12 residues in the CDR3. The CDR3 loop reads CSASITADEQFF. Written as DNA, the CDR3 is TGCAGTGCTAGTATTACGGCAGATGAGCAGTTCTTC.

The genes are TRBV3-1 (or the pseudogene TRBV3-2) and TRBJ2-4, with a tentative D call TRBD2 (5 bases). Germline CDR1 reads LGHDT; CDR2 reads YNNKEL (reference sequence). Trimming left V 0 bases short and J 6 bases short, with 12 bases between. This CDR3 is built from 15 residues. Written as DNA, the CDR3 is TGTGCCAGCAGCCAAGAGAAGGGAGCGCCAAACATTCAGTACTTC. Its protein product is CASSQEKGAPNIQYF.

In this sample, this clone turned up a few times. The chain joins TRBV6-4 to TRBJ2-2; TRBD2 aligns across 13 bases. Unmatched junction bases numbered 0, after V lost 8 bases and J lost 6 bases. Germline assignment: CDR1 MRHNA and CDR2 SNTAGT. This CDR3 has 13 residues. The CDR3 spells CASGTSGAGELFF. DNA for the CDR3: TGTGCCAGCGGGACTAGCGGGGCCGGGGAGCTGTTTTTT.

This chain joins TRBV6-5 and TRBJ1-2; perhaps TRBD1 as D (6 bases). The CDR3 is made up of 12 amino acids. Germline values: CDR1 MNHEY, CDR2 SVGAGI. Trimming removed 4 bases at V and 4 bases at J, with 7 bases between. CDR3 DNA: TGTGCCAGCAGTTTACAGGGCTATGGCTACACCTTC. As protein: CASSLQGYGYTF.

The CDR3: CASSETDGGYGYTF. The CDR3 DNA reads TGTGCCAGCAGCGAAACGGACGGAGGCTATGGCTACACCTTC. The chain couples TRBV3-1 (or the pseudogene TRBV3-2) to TRBJ1-2; D unresolved. V lost 5 bases to trimming and J lost 4 bases, with 14 bases between them. The CDR3 is 14 residues long. Per the germline V gene, CDR1 is LGHDT and CDR2 is YNNKEL (reference sequence).

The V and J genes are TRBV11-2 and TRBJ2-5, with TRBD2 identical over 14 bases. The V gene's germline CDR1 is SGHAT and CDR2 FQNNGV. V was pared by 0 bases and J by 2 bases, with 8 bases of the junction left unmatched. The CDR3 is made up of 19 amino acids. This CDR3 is CASSLEKRTSGRLQETQYF. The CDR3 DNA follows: TGTGCCAGCAGCTTAGAAAAGAGGACTAGCGGGAGGCTTCAAGAGACCCAGTACTTC. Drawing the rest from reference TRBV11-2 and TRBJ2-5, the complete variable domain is EAGVAQSPRYKIIEKRQSVAFWCNPISGHATLYWYQQILGQGPKLLIQFQNNGVVDDSQLPKDRFSAERLKGVDSTLKIQPAKLEDSAVYLCASSLEKRTSGRLQETQYFGPGTRLLVL.

CDR3 sequence: CASSLYSGGVFVTDTQYF. In DNA form, the CDR3 reads TGTGCCAGCAGCTTGTACAGCGGGGGGGTTTTTGTCACAGATACGCAGTATTTT. The chain combines TRBV5-6 with TRBJ2-3; 10 bases are a match to TRBD2. The V segment lost 1 base and the J segment 2 bases; nucleotides outside the gene matches: 10. Germline V CDR1 and CDR2: SGHDT, YYEEEE. This CDR3 region has 18 residues.

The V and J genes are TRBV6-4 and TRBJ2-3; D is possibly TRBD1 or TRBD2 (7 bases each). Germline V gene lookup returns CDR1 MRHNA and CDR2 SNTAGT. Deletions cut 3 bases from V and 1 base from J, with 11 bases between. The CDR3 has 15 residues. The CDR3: CASSEQGGGTDTQYF. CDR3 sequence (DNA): TGTGCCAGCAGTGAGCAGGGGGGGGGCACAGATACGCAGTATTTT.